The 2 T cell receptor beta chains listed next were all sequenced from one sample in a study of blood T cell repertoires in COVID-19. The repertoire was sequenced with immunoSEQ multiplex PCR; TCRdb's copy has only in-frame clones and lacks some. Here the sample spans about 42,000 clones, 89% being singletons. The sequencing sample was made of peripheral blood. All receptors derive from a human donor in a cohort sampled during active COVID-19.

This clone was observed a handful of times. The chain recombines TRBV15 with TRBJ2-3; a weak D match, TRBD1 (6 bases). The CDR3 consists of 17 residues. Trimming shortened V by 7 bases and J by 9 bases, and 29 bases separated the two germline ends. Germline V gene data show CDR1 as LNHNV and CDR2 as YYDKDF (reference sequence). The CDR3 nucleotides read TGTGCCACCATCGACGGCAGGGGCATCCTTAGCCAGGCCACGCAGTATTTT. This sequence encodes CATIDGRGILSQATQYF. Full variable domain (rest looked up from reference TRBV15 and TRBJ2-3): DAMVIQNPRYQVTQFGKPVTLSCSQTLNHNVMYWYQQKSSQAPKLLFHYYDKDFNNEADTPDNFQSRRPNTSFCFLDIRSPGLGDTAMYLCATIDGRGILSQATQYFGPGTRLTVL.

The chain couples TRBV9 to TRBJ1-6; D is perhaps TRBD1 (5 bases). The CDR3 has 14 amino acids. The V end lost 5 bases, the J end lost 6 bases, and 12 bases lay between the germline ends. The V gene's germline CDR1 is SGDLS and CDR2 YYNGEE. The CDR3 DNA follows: TGTGCCAGCAGGGGGGGGGACCCTAATTCACCCCTCCACTTT. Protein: CASRGGDPNSPLHF.